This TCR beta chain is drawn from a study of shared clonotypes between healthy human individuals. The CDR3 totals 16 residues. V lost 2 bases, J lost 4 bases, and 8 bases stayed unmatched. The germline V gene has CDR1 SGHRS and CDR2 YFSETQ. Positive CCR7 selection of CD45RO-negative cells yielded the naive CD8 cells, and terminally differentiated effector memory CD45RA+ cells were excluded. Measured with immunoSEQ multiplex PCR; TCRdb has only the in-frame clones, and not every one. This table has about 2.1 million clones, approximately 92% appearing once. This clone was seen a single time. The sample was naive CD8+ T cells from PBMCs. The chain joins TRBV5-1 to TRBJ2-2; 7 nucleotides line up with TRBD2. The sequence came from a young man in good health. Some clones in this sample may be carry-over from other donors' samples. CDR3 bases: TGCGCCAGCAGCTTAAGACGGGAGGTCGGCACCGGGGAGCTGTTTTTT. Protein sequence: CASSLRREVGTGELFF.